These 30 T cell receptor beta chains originate from one sample sequenced in a study of blood T cell repertoires in COVID-19. Generated by immunoSEQ multiplex PCR, the TCRdb table keeps only in-frame clones and is missing some. Of over 130,000 clones listed, over 75% were seen once; the top ten hold about 4%. The sample taken for sequencing was PBMCs or T cells enriched from blood (not recorded which). The receptors shown here come from a man in his fifties in a cohort exposed to, infected with or recovered from COVID-19 (not recorded which).

This chain connects TRBV7-9 to TRBJ2-1; TRBD2 might be the D (6 bases). This CDR3 is built from 14 residues. V gave up 3 bases and J gave up 0 bases, with 6 bases separating them. The V gene's germline CDR1 is SEHNR and CDR2 FQNEAQ (reference sequence). CDR3: CASSFGSSYNEQFF. In nucleotides, the CDR3 is TGTGCCAGCAGCTTCGGGAGCTCCTACAATGAGCAGTTCTTC.

V is TRBV5-4 and J is TRBJ1-6, with D maybe TRBD1 (6 bases). This CDR3 has 13 residues. Trimming removed 4 bases at V and 7 bases at J, with 9 bases between. The germline V gene encodes CDR1 SGHNT and CDR2 YYREEE (reference sequence). The CDR3 coding sequence is TGTGCCAGCAGCCGGGACATCAATTCACCCCTCCACTTT. Protein: CASSRDINSPLHF. Full variable domain (missing parts from reference TRBV5-4 and TRBJ1-6): ETGVTQSPTHLIKTRGQQVTLRCSSQSGHNTVSWYQQALGQGPQFIFQYYREEENGRGNFPPRFSGLQFPNYSSELNVNALELDDSALYLCASSRDINSPLHFGNGTRLTVT.

The chain employs TRBV14 and TRBJ2-7; 9 bases are shared with TRBD2. This CDR3 contains 15 residues. CDR1 is SGHDN, CDR2 FVKESK, per germline. V shed 0 bases and J 4 bases; nucleotides not matched to a gene: 4. The CDR3 region has the DNA TGTGCCAGCAGCCAAGATGAAAGCGGGGGGTACGAGCAGTACTTC. This sequence encodes CASSQDESGGYEQYF.

The count of this clone is one. The chain uses TRBV7-6 and TRBJ1-2, with D maybe TRBD1 (6 bases). V was cut by 5 bases and J by 9 bases, with 16 bases left in between. CDR3 length equals 13 residues. Germline V CDR1 and CDR2: SGHVS, FNYEAQ. CDR3 sequence (DNA): TGTGCCAGCAGCCCGGACAGAGATGGTAGCTACACCTTC. Protein sequence: CASSPDRDGSYTF.

The gene calls are TRBV5-1 and TRBJ1-1, with D maybe TRBD1 (5 bases). The CDR3 has 13 amino acids. Germline V gene lookup returns CDR1 SGHRS and CDR2 YFSETQ. Trimming cost V 7 bases and J 4 bases, with 14 bases left between them. The CDR3 coding sequence is TGCGCCAGCGGCGCGGGGCTCGGCACTGAAGCTTTCTTT. It translates to CASGAGLGTEAFF.

CDR3 DNA sequence: TGTGCCTGGAGGACAATGAGCACAGATACGCAGTATTTT. Protein sequence: CAWRTMSTDTQYF. V and J are TRBV30 and TRBJ2-3; D is uncertain. The CDR3 has 13 residues. Germline lookup yields CDR1 GTSNPN and CDR2 SVGIG (reference sequence). Trimming removed 3 bases from V and 0 bases from J, with 7 bases in between.

This chain links TRBV6-5 with TRBJ2-2; 10 bases align to TRBD2. This CDR3 spans 14 amino acids. After removal of 10 bases from V and 4 bases from J, the junction contained 6 bases not matched to a gene. Germline assignment: CDR1 MNHEY and CDR2 SVGAGI. The CDR3 loop reads CATSVAGGTGELFF. The CDR3 coding sequence is TGTGCCACCTCCGTAGCGGGGGGCACCGGGGAGCTGTTTTTT.

The chain carries TRBV4-3 and TRBJ1-6, with 9 bases identical to TRBD1. Germline CDR1 is LGHNA and CDR2 is YSLEER. V gave up 0 bases and J gave up 7 bases; unmatched junction bases: 4. This CDR3 is built from 16 residues. CDR3 bases: TGCGCCAGCAGCCAAGAAGGCGGACAGGGGAATTCACCCCTCCACTTT. Protein: CASSQEGGQGNSPLHF.

This chain links TRBV4-1 with TRBJ2-3; the D is unclear. The CDR3 runs to 13 residues. The ends were cut back, 1 base at V and 6 bases at J, with 8 bases in the middle. Germline V gives CDR1 MGHRA, CDR2 YSYEKL. The CDR3 coding sequence is TGCGCCAGCAGCCAAGTTGAAGCGGATACGCAGTATTTT. Encoded protein: CASSQVEADTQYF.

The chain uses TRBV7-2 and TRBJ1-2, with a possible D match to TRBD1 (6 bases). CDR1 SGHTA and CDR2 FQGNSA come from the germline V gene. V dropped 8 bases and J dropped 7 bases, with 20 bases sitting between them. The CDR3 extends over 14 amino acids. The CDR3 DNA sequence: TGTGCCAGCCTCGCTGGGGGGGCCTCCATTGGCTACACCTTC. It encodes CASLAGGASIGYTF.

With regard to this clone: The identical CDR3 is also encoded by other nucleotide sequences in the sample. The chain has TRBV7-2 and TRBJ2-3, with a weak D call TRBD2 (6 bases). CDR1 and CDR2 from the germline V gene are SGHTA and FQGNSA. The CDR3 sequence is 15 residues long. V shed 2 bases and J shed 1 base, with 10 bases lying between them. Written as DNA, the CDR3 is TGTGCCAGCAGCTTAAGCCCGGGGGGCACAGATACGCAGTATTTT. Its translation: CASSLSPGGTDTQYF.

This chain links TRBV7-9 with TRBJ2-3, with D maybe TRBD2 (5 bases). Germline values: CDR1 SEHNR, CDR2 FQNEAQ (reference sequence). This CDR3 contains 13 residues. V lost 5 bases, J lost 6 bases, and 12 bases lay in between. CDR3 bases: TGTGCCAGCAGCGGACTGAATATGGATACGCAGTATTTT. Protein product: CASSGLNMDTQYF.

The chain has TRBV27 and TRBJ1-6, with 8 bases aligning to TRBD1. CDR3 length equals 15 residues. J was trimmed by 10 bases and V by 5 bases; bases with no gene match: 10. The germline V gene has CDR1 MNHEY and CDR2 SMNVEV (reference sequence). In nucleotides, the CDR3 is TGTGCCAGCAGTCGTGCCGGACAGGGATCCTCACCCCTCCACTTT. Its protein is CASSRAGQGSSPLHF.

The table lists this clone with a count of one. J is TRBJ2-7 and V is TRBV5-1; TRBD1 matches 7 bases. V lost 4 bases and J lost 3; bases outside the gene matches: 4. CDR3 length equals 13 residues. Per the germline V gene, CDR1 is SGHRS and CDR2 is YFSETQ. The CDR3 sequence is CASSEGQFYEQYF. CDR3 coding DNA: TGCGCCAGCAGCGAGGGACAGTTCTACGAGCAGTACTTC.

CDR3: CASSVQGTGELFF. In DNA form, the CDR3 reads TGTGCCAGCAGTGTTCAGGGCACCGGGGAGCTGTTTTTT. The chain is built from TRBV2 and TRBJ2-2, with D tentatively TRBD1 (5 bases). Between the trimmed V and J ends, which lost 4 bases and 4 bases, there was a span of 7 bases. The CDR3 spans 13 residues. Germline-derived CDR1 and CDR2 are SNHLY and FYNNEI.

The chain employs TRBV7-3 and TRBJ2-1, with TRBD1 matching 10 bases. The CDR3 is 16 amino acids. Germline V gives CDR1 SGHTA, CDR2 FQGTGA. Trimming took 2 bases from V and 6 from J; bases not matched to a gene: 7. Here the CDR3 DNA reads TGTGCCAGCAGCTTAGTAGCGGGACAGGGGTCCAATGAGCAGTTCTTC. It encodes CASSLVAGQGSNEQFF.

This rearrangement joins TRBV11-2 to TRBJ2-2; 8 bases agree with TRBD1. The germline CDR1 and CDR2 sequences are SGHAT and FQNNGV. The CDR3 is made up of 15 amino acids. V gave up 2 bases and J gave up 2 bases; unmatched junction bases: 1. CDR3 in amino acids: CASSLQGANTGELFF. CDR3 sequence (DNA): TGTGCCAGCAGCTTACAGGGGGCCAACACCGGGGAGCTGTTTTTT.

The chain employs TRBV19 and TRBJ1-3; D might be TRBD1 (5 bases). CDR1 and CDR2 (germline): LNHDA, SQIVND (reference sequence). V shed 6 bases and J shed 0 bases, with 15 bases lying between them. The CDR3 length is 16 residues. CDR3 loop: CASRHRDRRSGNTIYF. In DNA form, the CDR3 reads TGTGCCAGTAGGCATCGAGACAGACGCTCTGGAAACACCATATATTTT. The complete variable domain, with remaining parts taken from reference TRBV19 and TRBJ1-3, reads DGGITQSPKYLFRKEGQNVTLSCEQNLNHDAMYWYRQDPGQGLRLIYYSQIVNDFQKGDIAEGYSVSREKKESFPLTVTSAQKNPTAFYLCASRHRDRRSGNTIYFGEGSWLTVV.

V is TRBV7-9 and J is TRBJ2-2; D perhaps matches TRBD1 (6 bases). Germline V gives CDR1 SEHNR, CDR2 FQNEAQ (reference sequence). The CDR3 sequence is 16 residues long. Deletions cut 5 bases from V and 7 bases from J, with 20 bases between. CDR3 nucleotide sequence: TGTGCCAGCAGCGAGACCCCGTTGGGGGCCAACGGGGAGCTGTTTTTT. The encoded protein is CASSETPLGANGELFF.

This clone was seen only a few times. This sequence joins TRBV5-4 and TRBJ1-2; D perhaps matches TRBD1 (6 bases). Germline V gene sequence: CDR1 SGHNT, CDR2 YYREEE (reference sequence). This CDR3 is 13 amino acids long. Trimming shortened V by 0 bases and J by 8 bases, and 11 bases separated the two germline ends. The CDR3 bases are TGTGCCAGCAGCTTGGCCGTACAGGGAGGCTACACCTTC. Translating gives CASSLAVQGGYTF.

This sequence joins TRBV7-9 and TRBJ1-2; 7 nucleotides align to TRBD1. This CDR3 spans 13 amino acids. From germline, CDR1 is SEHNR and CDR2 FQNEAQ (reference sequence). Unmatched junction bases numbered 7, after V lost 4 bases and J lost 8 bases. The CDR3 protein is CASSSIDRDGYTF. CDR3 in DNA: TGTGCCAGCAGCTCCATTGACAGGGACGGCTACACCTTC.

The chain is built from TRBV3-1 (or the pseudogene TRBV3-2) and TRBJ2-7; possibly TRBD1 for D (5 bases). Looked up from germline, CDR1 is LGHDT and CDR2 is YNNKEL (reference sequence). The CDR3 length is 15 residues. V shed 3 bases and J shed 1 base, with 13 bases lying between them. CDR3 loop: CASSHSIGQSYEQYF. The DNA for the CDR3 is TGTGCCAGCAGCCATTCTATCGGACAATCCTACGAGCAGTACTTC.

The genes are TRBV7-9 and TRBJ1-2; D ambiguous. The CDR3 contains 13 residues. The V gene's germline CDR1 is SEHNR and CDR2 FQNEAQ (reference sequence). Trimming pared 2 bases from V and 2 bases from J, leaving 6 bases between. CDR3 sequence: CASSLPQNYGYTF. CDR3 DNA sequence: TGTGCCAGCAGCTTACCACAGAACTATGGCTACACCTTC.

V gene TRBV5-1 combines with J gene TRBJ2-7; 7 positions match TRBD2. V lost 4 bases, J lost 4 bases, and 8 bases stayed unmatched. This CDR3 is 14 amino acids long. Germline CDR1 is SGHRS and CDR2 is YFSETQ. The CDR3 protein is CASSREGSGYEQYF. The DNA for the CDR3 is TGCGCCAGCAGCAGGGAGGGGAGTGGATACGAGCAGTACTTC.

V gene TRBV29-1 combines with J gene TRBJ2-5, with TRBD2 matching over 7 bases. The CDR3 spans 12 residues. Trimming cost V 6 bases and J 0 bases; bases outside gene matches: 1. Germline V gene lookup returns CDR1 SQVTM and CDR2 ANQGSEA. CDR3 sequence (DNA): TGCAGCGTAGCGGGGAACCAAGAGACCCAGTACTTC. Translated, it gives CSVAGNQETQYF.

The V gene is TRBV27, the J gene TRBJ2-2, with no clear D. The CDR3 contains 15 residues. In germline, CDR1 is MNHEY, CDR2 SMNVEV (reference sequence). V lost 3 bases and J lost 0, with 8 bases in between. CDR3 loop: CASSFGTTNTGELFF. In DNA, the CDR3 is TGTGCCAGCAGTTTTGGCACCACGAACACCGGGGAGCTGTTTTTT.

The rearrangement links TRBV4-1 to TRBJ1-1, with D perhaps TRBD1 (6 bases). Germline loops: CDR1 MGHRA, CDR2 YSYEKL. V was shortened by 1 base and J by 5 bases, with 11 bases between the two germline ends. The length of the CDR3 is 14 residues. CDR3 nucleotide sequence: TGCGCCAGCAGCCAAGGACAGGATGGAACTGAAGCTTTCTTT. Translation gives CASSQGQDGTEAFF.

This clone came up a few times. The chain links TRBV19 to TRBJ1-5; the match to TRBD1 covers 12 bases. CDR3 length: 17 amino acids. Germline V gene lookup returns CDR1 LNHDA and CDR2 SQIVND (reference sequence). J gave up 4 bases and V 5 bases, and 9 bases lay outside the gene matches. CDR3 sequence reads: CASSAYGTGGANQPQHF. CDR3 nucleotide sequence: TGTGCCAGTAGTGCCTACGGGACAGGGGGCGCGAATCAGCCCCAGCATTTT.

Concerning this clone: Within the sample, other DNA sequences also encode this same CDR3. The rearrangement links TRBV18 to TRBJ1-2; D is uncertain. V lost 2 bases and J lost 3, with 4 bases in between. Germline V gene sequence: CDR1 KGHSH, CDR2 LQKENI. This CDR3 is 12 amino acids long. CDR3 amino acids: CASSPADYGYTF. The CDR3 DNA reads TGTGCCAGCTCACCAGCGGACTATGGCTACACCTTC.

This clone was recorded once. The chain links TRBV5-1 to TRBJ2-7, with 9 bases identical to TRBD1. CDR3 length: 15 residues. V dropped 5 bases and J dropped 6; count of bases not matched to a gene: 12. Germline CDR1 is SGHRS and CDR2 is YFSETQ. The chain's CDR3 is CASRKPGQGTSEQYF. CDR3 coding DNA: TGCGCCAGCAGGAAACCGGGACAGGGTACTTCCGAGCAGTACTTC. Full variable domain (outside the CDR3, taken from reference TRBV5-1 and TRBJ2-7): KAGVTQTPRYLIKTRGQQVTLSCSPISGHRSVSWYQQTPGQGLQFLFEYFSETQRNKGNFPGRFSGRQFSNSRSEMNVSTLELGDSALYLCASRKPGQGTSEQYFGPGTRLTVT.